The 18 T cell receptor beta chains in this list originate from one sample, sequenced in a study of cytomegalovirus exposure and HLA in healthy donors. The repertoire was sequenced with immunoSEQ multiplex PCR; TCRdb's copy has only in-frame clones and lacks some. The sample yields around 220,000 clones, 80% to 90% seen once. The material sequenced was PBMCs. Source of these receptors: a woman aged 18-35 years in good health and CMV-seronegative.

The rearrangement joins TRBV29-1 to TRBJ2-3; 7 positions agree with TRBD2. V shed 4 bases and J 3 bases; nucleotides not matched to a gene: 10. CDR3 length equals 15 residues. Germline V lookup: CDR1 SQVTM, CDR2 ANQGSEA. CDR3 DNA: TGCAGCGTTGTGTTCGCGGGAGTCAGGACAGATACGCAGTATTTT. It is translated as CSVVFAGVRTDTQYF.

CDR3 residues: CAWSVSYRGKNYGYTF. The CDR3 DNA sequence: TGTGCCTGGAGTGTATCCTACCGAGGGAAGAACTATGGCTACACCTTC. The rearrangement joins TRBV30 to TRBJ1-2; D gene ambiguous. CDR3 length equals 16 residues. Per germline, CDR1 GTSNPN and CDR2 SVGIG (reference sequence). V lost 0 bases to trimming and J lost 2 bases, with 16 bases between them.

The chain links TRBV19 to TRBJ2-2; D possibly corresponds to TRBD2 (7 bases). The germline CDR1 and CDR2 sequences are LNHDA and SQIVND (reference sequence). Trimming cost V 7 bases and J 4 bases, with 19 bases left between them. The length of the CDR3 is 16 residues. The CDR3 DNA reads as TGTGCCAGTAAAGCCGAGGGGGGGGCGAGCACCGGGGAGCTGTTTTTT. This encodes CASKAEGGASTGELFF.

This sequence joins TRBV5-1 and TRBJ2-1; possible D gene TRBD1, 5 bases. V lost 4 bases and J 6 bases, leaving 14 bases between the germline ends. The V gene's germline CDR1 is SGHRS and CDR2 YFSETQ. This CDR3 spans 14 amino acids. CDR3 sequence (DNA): TGCGCCAGCAGCCTCAAGACAGTCATCAATGAGCAGTTCTTC. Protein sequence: CASSLKTVINEQFF.

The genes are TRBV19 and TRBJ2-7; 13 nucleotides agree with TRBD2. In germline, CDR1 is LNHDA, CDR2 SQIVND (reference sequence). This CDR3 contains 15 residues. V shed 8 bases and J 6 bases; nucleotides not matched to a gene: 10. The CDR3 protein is CASGPLAGGPGEQYF. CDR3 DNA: TGTGCCAGTGGGCCACTAGCGGGAGGGCCGGGCGAGCAGTACTTC.

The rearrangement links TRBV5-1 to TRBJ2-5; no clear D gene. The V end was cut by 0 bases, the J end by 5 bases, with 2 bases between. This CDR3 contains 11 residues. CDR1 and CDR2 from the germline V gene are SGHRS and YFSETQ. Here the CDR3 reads CASSLAETQYF. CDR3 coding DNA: TGCGCCAGCAGCTTGGCGGAGACCCAGTACTTC.

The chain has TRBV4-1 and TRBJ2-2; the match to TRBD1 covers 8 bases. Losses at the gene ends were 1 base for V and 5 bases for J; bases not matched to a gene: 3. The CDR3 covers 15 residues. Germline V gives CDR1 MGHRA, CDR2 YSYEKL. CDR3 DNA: TGCGCCAGCAGCCAAGCGGACAGGGAAACCGGGGAGCTGTTTTTT. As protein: CASSQADRETGELFF.

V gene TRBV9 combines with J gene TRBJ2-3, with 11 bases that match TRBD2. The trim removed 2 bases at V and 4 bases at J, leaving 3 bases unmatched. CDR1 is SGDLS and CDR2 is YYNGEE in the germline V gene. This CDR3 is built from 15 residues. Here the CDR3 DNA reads TGTGCCAGCAGCGTGTCTAGCGGGAGGTCAGATACGCAGTATTTT. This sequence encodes CASSVSSGRSDTQYF.

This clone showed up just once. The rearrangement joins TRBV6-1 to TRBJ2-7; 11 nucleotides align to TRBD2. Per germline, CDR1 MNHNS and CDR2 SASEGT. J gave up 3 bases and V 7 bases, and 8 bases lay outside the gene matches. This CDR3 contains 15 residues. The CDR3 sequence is CASITLAGGVYEQYF. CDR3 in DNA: TGTGCCAGCATCACGCTAGCGGGAGGCGTCTACGAGCAGTACTTC.

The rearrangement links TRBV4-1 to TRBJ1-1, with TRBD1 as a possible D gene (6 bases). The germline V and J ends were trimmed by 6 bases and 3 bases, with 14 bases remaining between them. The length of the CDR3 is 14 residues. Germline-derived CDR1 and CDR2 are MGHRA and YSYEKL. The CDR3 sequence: CASREMGADTEAFF. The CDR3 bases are TGCGCCAGCAGAGAAATGGGGGCCGACACTGAAGCTTTCTTT.

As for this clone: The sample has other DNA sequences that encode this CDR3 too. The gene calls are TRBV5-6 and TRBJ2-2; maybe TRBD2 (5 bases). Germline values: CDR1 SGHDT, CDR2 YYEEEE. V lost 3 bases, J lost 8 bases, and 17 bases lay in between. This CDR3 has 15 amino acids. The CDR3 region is CASSWTLSQPGELFF. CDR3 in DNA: TGTGCCAGCAGCTGGACTTTGTCCCAACCGGGGGAGCTGTTTTTT.

DNA for the CDR3: TGCGCCAGCAGCCAAGAAGAAGCCGCGGCGTTAAACGAGCAGTACTTC. Translation: CASSQEEAAALNEQYF. This chain uses TRBV4-1 with TRBJ2-7; D uncertain. Trimming took off 0 bases at V and 5 bases at J, with 17 bases between the two ends. CDR3 size: 16 residues. CDR1 is MGHRA and CDR2 is YSYEKL in the germline V gene.

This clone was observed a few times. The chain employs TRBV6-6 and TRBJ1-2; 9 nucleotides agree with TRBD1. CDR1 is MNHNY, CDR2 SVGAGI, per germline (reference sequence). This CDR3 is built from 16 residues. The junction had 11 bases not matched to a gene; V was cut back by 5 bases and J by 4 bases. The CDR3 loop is CASSPWPGQGSYGYTF. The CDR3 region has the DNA TGTGCCAGCAGTCCTTGGCCGGGACAGGGAAGCTATGGCTACACCTTC.

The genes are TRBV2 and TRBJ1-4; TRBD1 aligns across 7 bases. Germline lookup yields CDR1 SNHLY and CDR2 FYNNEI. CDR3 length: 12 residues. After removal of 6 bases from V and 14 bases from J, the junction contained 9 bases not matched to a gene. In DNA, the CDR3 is TGTGCCAGCAGAGAGCTGGACAGGCTTCTGTTTTTT. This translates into CASRELDRLLFF.

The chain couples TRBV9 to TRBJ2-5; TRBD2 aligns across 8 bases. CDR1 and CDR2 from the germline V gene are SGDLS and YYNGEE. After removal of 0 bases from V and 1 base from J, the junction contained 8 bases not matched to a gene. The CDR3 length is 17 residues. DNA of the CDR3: TGTGCCAGCAGCGTAGGATTTCCAGCGGGAGCCCAAGAGACCCAGTACTTC. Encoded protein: CASSVGFPAGAQETQYF.

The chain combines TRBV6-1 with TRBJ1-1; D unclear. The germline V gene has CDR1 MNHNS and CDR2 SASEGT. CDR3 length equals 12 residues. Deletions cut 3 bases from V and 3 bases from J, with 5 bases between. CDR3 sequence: CASSDPYTEAFF. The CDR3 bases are TGTGCCAGCAGTGACCCGTACACTGAAGCTTTCTTT.

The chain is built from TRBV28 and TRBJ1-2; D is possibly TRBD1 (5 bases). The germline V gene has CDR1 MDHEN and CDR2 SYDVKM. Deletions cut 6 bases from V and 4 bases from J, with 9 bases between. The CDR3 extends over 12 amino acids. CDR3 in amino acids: CASSSTVYGYTF. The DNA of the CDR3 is TGTGCCAGCAGCTCGACAGTCTATGGCTACACCTTC.

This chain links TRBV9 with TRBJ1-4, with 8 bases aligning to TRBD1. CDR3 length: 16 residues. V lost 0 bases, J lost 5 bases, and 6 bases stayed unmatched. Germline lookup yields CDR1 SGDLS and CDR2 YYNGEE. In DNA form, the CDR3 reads TGTGCCAGCAGCGTAGCAGCACAGGGGGGAAATGAAAAACTGTTTTTT. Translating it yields CASSVAAQGGNEKLFF.